The T cell receptor beta chain described here comes from a study of blood T cell repertoires in COVID-19. The germline gives CDR1 LGHNA, CDR2 YSLEER. The CDR3 is 14 amino acids. The V and J ends lost 0 bases and 4 bases respectively, with 9 bases between them. The protocol was immunoSEQ multiplex PCR, while the TCRdb copy is restricted to in-frame clones and leaves out a portion. The table shows hundreds of thousands of clones, with about 86% occurring only once. The source is a woman in her 70s with COVID-19, enrolled during active disease. The sample comprised peripheral blood. J is TRBJ1-2 and V is TRBV4-3; no firm D call. The CDR3 sequence: CASSQDSETYGYTF. CDR3 sequence (DNA): TGCGCCAGCAGCCAAGATAGCGAAACCTATGGCTACACCTTC.